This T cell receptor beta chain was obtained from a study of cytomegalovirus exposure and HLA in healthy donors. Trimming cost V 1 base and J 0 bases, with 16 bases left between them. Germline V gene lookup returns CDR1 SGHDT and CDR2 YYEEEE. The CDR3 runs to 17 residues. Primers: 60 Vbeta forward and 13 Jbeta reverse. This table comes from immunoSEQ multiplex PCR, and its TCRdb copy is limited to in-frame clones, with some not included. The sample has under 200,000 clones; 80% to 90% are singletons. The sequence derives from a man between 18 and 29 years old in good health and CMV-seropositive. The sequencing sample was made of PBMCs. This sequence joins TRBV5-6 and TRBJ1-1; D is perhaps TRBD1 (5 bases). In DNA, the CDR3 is TGTGCCAGCAGCTTGTCATGGGGCAGGTACTTGAACACTGAAGCTTTCTTT. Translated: CASSLSWGRYLNTEAFF.